A selection of T cell receptor beta chains follows, all from one sample in a study of technical replicates of blood from a handful of donors. Repertoires were generated with immunoSEQ multiplex PCR, while TCRdb's copy carries only in-frame clones and drops some. The table records some 87,000 clones, about 96% of them present only once. The material sequenced was T cells isolated from PBMCs. Every receptor here comes from a human donor in good health. Each CDR3 is given with its conserved first and last residue. D genes are given only for firm matches. Only some rows state a clone size, as once, few, many or a class for expanded clones.

v_gene: TRBV6-5
abundance: -
d_gene: -
j_gene: TRBJ2-7
CDR3nt: TGTGCCAGCAGTTCGTACCGACAGGCCTACGAGCAGTACTTC
CDR3aa: CASSSYRQAYEQYF

v_gene: TRBV9
abundance: -
d_gene: TRBD1
j_gene: TRBJ2-5
CDR3nt: TGTGCCAGCAGCGTAGCAGGGGGCGAAAAGACCCAGTACTTC
CDR3aa: CASSVAGGEKTQYF

v_gene: TRBV5-6
abundance: -
d_gene: -
j_gene: TRBJ1-2
CDR3nt: TGTGCCAGCAGCGGCAGGGGCGGCTACACCTTC
CDR3aa: CASSGRGGYTF

v_gene: TRBV5-5
abundance: -
d_gene: -
j_gene: TRBJ1-3
CDR3nt: TGTGCCAGCACCCCCCGGGTGGTGGAAACTGGAAACACCATATATTTT
CDR3aa: CASTPRVVETGNTIYF

v_gene: TRBV30
abundance: -
d_gene: -
j_gene: TRBJ2-7
CDR3nt: TGTGCCTGGAGTAAGGACAGAGACTACGAGCAGTACTTC
CDR3aa: CAWSKDRDYEQYF

v_gene: TRBV25-1
abundance: -
d_gene: -
j_gene: TRBJ2-2
CDR3nt: TGTGCCAGCAGTGAGGGCAACACCGGGGAGCTGTTTTTT
CDR3aa: CASSEGNTGELFF

v_gene: TRBV7-6
abundance: -
d_gene: TRBD2
j_gene: TRBJ2-1
CDR3nt: TGTGCCAGCAGCTTAGCCGGAGCGGGACCCTTCTATGAGCAGTTCTTC
CDR3aa: CASSLAGAGPFYEQFF

v_gene: TRBV6-1
abundance: -
d_gene: -
j_gene: TRBJ2-7
CDR3nt: TGTGCCAGCAGTGAAGGACACGATCGCTACGAGCAGTACTTC
CDR3aa: CASSEGHDRYEQYF

v_gene: TRBV4-1
abundance: -
d_gene: TRBD2
j_gene: TRBJ2-1
CDR3nt: TGCGCCAGCAGCCAAGTCTTGGTCCGGACTAGCGGGGATGAGCAGTTCTTC
CDR3aa: CASSQVLVRTSGDEQFF

v_gene: TRBV28
abundance: -
d_gene: TRBD1
j_gene: TRBJ1-3
CDR3nt: TGTGCCAGCAGTCCGCGCAGGGGGACGACTGGAAACACCATATATTTT
CDR3aa: CASSPRRGTTGNTIYF

v_gene: TRBV29-1
abundance: once
d_gene: TRBD2
j_gene: TRBJ2-7
CDR3nt: TGCAGCGCCCTAGCGGGAGGCTACGAGCAGTACTTC
CDR3aa: CSALAGGYEQYF

v_gene: TRBV11-3
abundance: once
d_gene: TRBD1
j_gene: TRBJ2-2
CDR3nt: TGTGCCAGCAGCGAGGGACAGATCTTTAGGGCCGGGGAGCTGTTTTTT
CDR3aa: CASSEGQIFRAGELFF

v_gene: TRBV11-3
abundance: once
d_gene: -
j_gene: TRBJ2-5
CDR3nt: TGTGCCAGCAGCATCGCAGGGGTTAGTCAGACCCAGTACTTC
CDR3aa: CASSIAGVSQTQYF

v_gene: TRBV5-8
abundance: -
d_gene: -
j_gene: TRBJ2-3
CDR3nt: TGTGCCAGCAGCTCGGGTCTCACAGATACGCAGTATTTT
CDR3aa: CASSSGLTDTQYF

v_gene: TRBV7-2
abundance: -
d_gene: TRBD2
j_gene: TRBJ2-7
CDR3nt: TGTGCCAGCAGCTCCCGGACTAGCGGGTCCTACGAGCAGTACTTC
CDR3aa: CASSSRTSGSYEQYF

v_gene: TRBV10-3
abundance: -
d_gene: TRBD2
j_gene: TRBJ2-1
CDR3nt: TGTGCCATCAGTGTAGGCGGGAGAACGAATGAGCAGTTCTTC
CDR3aa: CAISVGGRTNEQFF

v_gene: TRBV28
abundance: -
d_gene: -
j_gene: TRBJ1-5
CDR3nt: TGTGCCAGCAGCCCTGCCGGGACTCCCCAGCCCCAGCATTTT
CDR3aa: CASSPAGTPQPQHF

v_gene: TRBV11-2
abundance: -
d_gene: TRBD1
j_gene: TRBJ1-4
CDR3nt: TGTGCCAGCAGCTTAAAAGGGGGCGGTGAGGAAAAACTGTTTTTT
CDR3aa: CASSLKGGGEEKLFF

v_gene: TRBV11-2
abundance: once
d_gene: TRBD1
j_gene: TRBJ1-3
CDR3nt: TGTGCCAGCAGCTTCACAGGGGGCCAACACTCTGGAAACACCATATATTTT
CDR3aa: CASSFTGGQHSGNTIYF

v_gene: TRBV7-8
abundance: -
d_gene: -
j_gene: TRBJ2-1
CDR3nt: TGTGCCAGCAGCTTACCGGTGGGTTTAGGGGGTGAGCAGTTCTTC
CDR3aa: CASSLPVGLGGEQFF